This is a list of T cell receptor beta chains from one sample in a study of T cells in tuberculosis. Clones were read by immunoSEQ multiplex PCR, and TCRdb kept only the in-frame ones, dropping some. The table shows around 41,000 clones, with approximately 94% occurring only once. Specimen: PBMCs. The receptor set was obtained from a donor aged 10-29 years with latent tuberculosis or without tuberculosis infection. Some clones in this sample may be carry-over from other donors' samples. CDR3s include the opening cysteine and the closing phenylalanine or tryptophan. D genes are given only for firm matches. Expanded clones get a size class; other rows say once, few or many, or leave the size out.

v_call	clone_size	j_call	d_call	cdr3_nt	cdr3_aa
TRBV7-2	.	TRBJ2-1	.	TGTGCCAGCAGCTTGAACCGAAGAGACAATGAGCAGTTCTTC	CASSLNRRDNEQFF
TRBV28	.	TRBJ2-2	.	TGTGCCAGCACCAATTCAGCGACCGGGGAGCTGTTTTTT	CASTNSATGELFF
TRBV29-1	.	TRBJ2-7	.	TGCAGCGTTGATGGGGGGGCGCGGAACCTATACGAGCAGTACTTC	CSVDGGARNLYEQYF
TRBV6-6	.	TRBJ2-1	.	TGTGCCAGCTTGTCCCGGTCATCCAATGAGCAGTTCTTC	CASLSRSSNEQFF
TRBV27	.	TRBJ2-3	TRBD2	TGTGCCAGCAGTCGACTAGCGGGAGACGGTGGAGATACGCAGTATTTT	CASSRLAGDGGDTQYF
TRBV28	.	TRBJ2-2	TRBD1	TGTGCCAGCAGTTTAAACAGGGGATTATTGAACACCGGGGAGCTGTTTTTT	CASSLNRGLLNTGELFF
TRBV15	.	TRBJ2-1	.	TGTGCCACCAGCAGAGATACGGCGGGTGAGCAGTTCTTC	CATSRDTAGEQFF
TRBV9	.	TRBJ2-5	.	TGTGCCAGCAGCGTAGCAGGGGTGCGGGAAGAGACCCAGTACTTC	CASSVAGVREETQYF
TRBV7-6	.	TRBJ2-1	.	TGTGCCAGCAGCTTGTCAGGGGGCGGGAGTAGAAGCTCCTACAATGAGCAGTTCTTC	CASSLSGGGSRSSYNEQFF
TRBV5-1	.	TRBJ2-7	.	TGCGCCAGCAGCGGCGGGACCGGTCTTACCTACGAGCAGTACTTC	CASSGGTGLTYEQYF
TRBV5-1	.	TRBJ2-1	TRBD1	TGCGCCAGCAGCGGTACGGGACAGGGGGCTTACAATGAGCAGTTCTTC	CASSGTGQGAYNEQFF
TRBV28	.	TRBJ2-7	.	TGTGCCAGCAGTTTGACGACAACCTCCTACGAGCAGTACTTC	CASSLTTTSYEQYF
TRBV19	.	TRBJ1-1	.	TGTGCCAGTAGTATCGTTACTGAAGCTTTCTTT	CASSIVTEAFF
TRBV29-1	.	TRBJ2-2	.	TGCAGCGTTGAATCTTACACCGGGACTCTGAAAGGAGGCACCGGGGAGCTGTTTTTT	CSVESYTGTLKGGTGELFF
TRBV18	.	TRBJ1-1	.	TGTGCCAGCTCACCTATAAGGACAGAGACTTATGAAGCTTTCTTT	CASSPIRTETYEAFF
TRBV9	.	TRBJ2-2	.	TGTGCCAGCAGCGTGCAGATCGGGGAGCTGTTTTTT	CASSVQIGELFF
TRBV10-3	.	TRBJ2-5	TRBD2	TGTGCCACCGCCGGGACTAGCGGGAGAGGGGGTAGGGAGACCCAGTACTTC	CATAGTSGRGGRETQYF
TRBV27	.	TRBJ1-1	TRBD1	TGTGCCAGCAGTCCCCGACAGGGGACCTCTGAAGCTTTCTTT	CASSPRQGTSEAFF
TRBV15	.	TRBJ1-1	.	TGTGCCACCAGCAGAGATCACAGCTTAAACACTGAAGCTTTCTTT	CATSRDHSLNTEAFF
TRBV4-3	.	TRBJ2-2	TRBD2	TGCGCCAGCAGCCAAGATGGATCGCGGGACTACCACACCGGGGAGCTGTTTTTT	CASSQDGSRDYHTGELFF
TRBV28	.	TRBJ2-1	TRBD2	TGTGCCAGCAGTTTAATGGGGGAGGGCCCCAATGAGCAGTTCTTC	CASSLMGEGPNEQFF
TRBV29-1	.	TRBJ2-5	.	TGCAGCGTTGAAGGAGCCGGAGAGACCCAGTACTTC	CSVEGAGETQYF
TRBV2	.	TRBJ1-2	TRBD1	TGTGCCAGCAGTGCCGGGACAGGCGTTAACTATGGCTACACCTTC	CASSAGTGVNYGYTF
TRBV7-2	.	TRBJ2-3	.	TGTGCCAGCAGCTTAGCGGGGCTCACAGATACGCAGTATTTT	CASSLAGLTDTQYF
TRBV5-6	few	TRBJ1-5	.	TGTGCCAGCAGCTTGGGGGCGGGAGGCGGCAATCAGCCCCAGCATTTT	CASSLGAGGGNQPQHF
TRBV5-4	.	TRBJ1-2	TRBD1	TGTGCCAGCAGCCCCGCGGGACAGACAAACTATGGCTACACCTTC	CASSPAGQTNYGYTF
TRBV4-3	.	TRBJ1-3	.	TGCGCCAGCAGCCAGAGGGTTTCTGGAAACACCATATATTTT	CASSQRVSGNTIYF
TRBV19	.	TRBJ1-1	TRBD1	TGTGCCAGTAGTATAGGTCCCGGCAGGGGGCCGTTTGAAGCTTTCTTT	CASSIGPGRGPFEAFF
TRBV27	.	TRBJ1-4	.	TGTGCCAGCAAGATAGGTGACTTGAAGTCAAAACTGTTTTTT	CASKIGDLKSKLFF
TRBV27	.	TRBJ2-1	TRBD2	TGTGCCAGCAGGGTCCAGGGGACTAGCGGGAGTTTTGAGCAGTTCTTC	CASRVQGTSGSFEQFF
TRBV9	.	TRBJ2-7	.	TGTGCCAGCAGCTCATCCGGGGGAAGCTACGAGCAGTACTTC	CASSSSGGSYEQYF
TRBV28	.	TRBJ2-7	TRBD2	TGTGCCAGCAGTGAGAGCGGGAGAATCCACGAGCAGTACTTC	CASSESGRIHEQYF
TRBV6-4	.	TRBJ1-1	.	TGTGCCAGCAGTGAAGACCCAGGATTTGGTGAAGCTTTCTTT	CASSEDPGFGEAFF
TRBV7-3	few	TRBJ1-2	.	TGTGCCAGCAGCGCAGGGGCTGACTATGGCTACACCTTC	CASSAGADYGYTF
TRBV10-1	once	TRBJ2-2	TRBD1	TGCGCCAGCAGTCCGGACAGGGAAAGCACCGGGGAGCTGTTTTTT	CASSPDRESTGELFF
TRBV18	.	TRBJ2-2	.	TGTGCCAGCTCATCGCAGGGGCAGCGCGCGAACACCGGGGAGCTGTTTTTT	CASSSQGQRANTGELFF
TRBV2	.	TRBJ1-2	.	TGTGCCAGCAGTGAAGTTCCGGACAGCTATGGCTACACCTTC	CASSEVPDSYGYTF
TRBV7-2	.	TRBJ2-3	TRBD2	TGTGCCAGCAGCTCCTGGTTTTTAGCGGGACTCACTAGCACAGATACGCAGTATTTT	CASSSWFLAGLTSTDTQYF
TRBV6-4	.	TRBJ2-1	.	TGTGCCAGCAGTGACTCTGGGCACTCCCGAAGGGGTGAGCAGTTCTTC	CASSDSGHSRRGEQFF
TRBV5-6	few	TRBJ1-1	.	TGTGCCAGCAGCTTCGAGACAGGTCTTTCGAACACTGAAGCTTTCTTT	CASSFETGLSNTEAFF
TRBV4-1	.	TRBJ2-3	TRBD1	TGCGCCAGCAGCGACAGGGGGAACACAGATACGCAGTATTTT	CASSDRGNTDTQYF
TRBV5-4	.	TRBJ2-5	TRBD2	TGTGCCAGCAGCACTCCTAGCGGGAGGGAAGAGACCCAGTACTTC	CASSTPSGREETQYF
TRBV29-1	.	TRBJ2-1	TRBD2	TGCAGCGTTCGAATGGGGGCTAGCGGGGTGAGCTCCTACAATGAGCAGTTCTTC	CSVRMGASGVSSYNEQFF
TRBV28	.	TRBJ2-4	.	TGTGCCAGCAGTTTATGGGGACGGGAGACTTCGTCTAAAAACATTCAGTACTTC	CASSLWGRETSSKNIQYF
TRBV15	.	TRBJ2-1	.	TGTGCCACCAGCAGAATTATCGGGGGAAATGAGCAGTTCTTC	CATSRIIGGNEQFF
TRBV5-1	.	TRBJ1-5	.	TGCGCCAGCAGCCCCCCCGGGAAAAAAAATCAGCCCCAGCATTTT	CASSPPGKKNQPQHF
TRBV13	.	TRBJ2-1	.	TGTGCCAGCAGCTCCCGATTGCGGGAGCAGTTCTTC	CASSSRLREQFF
TRBV10-3	.	TRBJ1-5	TRBD1	TGTGCCACAACGGGACAGATTAATCAGCCCCAGCATTTT	CATTGQINQPQHF
TRBV10-2	.	TRBJ2-2	.	TGCGCCAGCAGTGGTTTCGGGAACACCGGGGAGCTGTTTTTT	CASSGFGNTGELFF
TRBV7-9	.	TRBJ2-3	.	TGTGCCAGCACACAAGGAGGCGGTCCGCACGGTACGCAGTATTTT	CASTQGGGPHGTQYF
TRBV6-4	.	TRBJ2-4	.	TGTGCCAGCAGTGAAGGTTTGGATGGAGACATTCAGTACTTC	CASSEGLDGDIQYF
TRBV4-1	.	TRBJ2-5	.	TGCGCCAGCAGCCAAGTGACGAGGGAGGAGACCCAGTACTTC	CASSQVTREETQYF
TRBV19	.	TRBJ2-3	.	TGTGCCAGTAGCGCAGGGTTCCCGGTTGCAGATACGCAGTATTTT	CASSAGFPVADTQYF
TRBV4-3	.	TRBJ1-5	.	TGCGCCAGCAGCCCCGGGGAGGGTGGCAATCAGCCCCAGCATTTT	CASSPGEGGNQPQHF
TRBV5-8	.	TRBJ2-1	TRBD2	TGTGCCAGCAGCCAACTACTAGCGGGGGGACGGGATGAGCAGTTCTTC	CASSQLLAGGRDEQFF